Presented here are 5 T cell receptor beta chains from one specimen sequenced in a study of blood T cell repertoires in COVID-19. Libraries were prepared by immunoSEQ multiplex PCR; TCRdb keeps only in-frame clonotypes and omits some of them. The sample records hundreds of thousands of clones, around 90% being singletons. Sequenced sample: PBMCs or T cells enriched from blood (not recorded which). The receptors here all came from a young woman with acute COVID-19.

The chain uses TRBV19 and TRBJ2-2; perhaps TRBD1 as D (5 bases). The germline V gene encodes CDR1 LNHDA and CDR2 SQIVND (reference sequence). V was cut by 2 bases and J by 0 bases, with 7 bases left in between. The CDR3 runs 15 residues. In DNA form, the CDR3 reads TGTGCCAGTAGTATACCCAGGGCGAACACCGGGGAGCTGTTTTTT. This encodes CASSIPRANTGELFF.

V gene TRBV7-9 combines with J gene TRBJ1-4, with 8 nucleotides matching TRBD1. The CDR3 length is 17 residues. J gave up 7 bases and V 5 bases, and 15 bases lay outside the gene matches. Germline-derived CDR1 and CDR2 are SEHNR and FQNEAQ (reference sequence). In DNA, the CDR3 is TGTGCCAGCAGCGCCCCTCTCAGACAGGGGCGGGGTGAAAAACTGTTTTTT. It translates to CASSAPLRQGRGEKLFF.

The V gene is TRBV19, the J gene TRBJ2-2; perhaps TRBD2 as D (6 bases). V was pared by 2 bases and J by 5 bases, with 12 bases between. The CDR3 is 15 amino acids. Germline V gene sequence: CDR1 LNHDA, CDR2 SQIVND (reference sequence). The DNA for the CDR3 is TGTGCCAGTAGTATATCCCTGGCGGGGACCGGGGAGCTGTTTTTT. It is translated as CASSISLAGTGELFF.

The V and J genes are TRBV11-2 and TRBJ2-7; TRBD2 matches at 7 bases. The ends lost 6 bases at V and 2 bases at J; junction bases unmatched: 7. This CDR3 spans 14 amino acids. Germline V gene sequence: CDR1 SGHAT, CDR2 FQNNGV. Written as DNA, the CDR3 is TGTGCCAGCAGTCTTACTAGCGAGCCCTACGAGCAGTACTTC. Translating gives CASSLTSEPYEQYF.

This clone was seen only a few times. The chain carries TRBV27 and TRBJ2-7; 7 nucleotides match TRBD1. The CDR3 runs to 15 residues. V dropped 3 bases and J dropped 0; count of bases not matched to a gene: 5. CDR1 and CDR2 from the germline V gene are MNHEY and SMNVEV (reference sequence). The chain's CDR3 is CASSFHRGSSYEQYF. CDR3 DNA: TGTGCCAGCAGTTTTCACAGGGGCTCCTCCTACGAGCAGTACTTC.